Given below is one T cell receptor (beta chain) in context. The sample originates from a study of cytomegalovirus exposure and HLA in healthy donors. The PCR contained 60 Vbeta and 13 Jbeta primers. Some clones are missing from TCRdb's copy, which holds only in-frame ones; the method was immunoSEQ multiplex PCR. The sample consists of about 55,000 clones, about 69% of them appearing once. Sequencing was carried out using PBMCs. The sequence derives from a man in his forties or fifties in good health and CMV-seropositive.

CDR3 protein: CASSLAPGGAIKTQYF. CDR3 bases: TGCGCCAGCAGCTTGGCCCCCGGGGGGGCTATCAAGACCCAGTACTTC. The chain combines TRBV5-1 with TRBJ2-5; 8 bases are shared with TRBD2. J lost 6 bases, V lost 0 bases, and 10 bases had no gene match. From germline, CDR1 is SGHRS and CDR2 YFSETQ. This CDR3 region has 16 residues.